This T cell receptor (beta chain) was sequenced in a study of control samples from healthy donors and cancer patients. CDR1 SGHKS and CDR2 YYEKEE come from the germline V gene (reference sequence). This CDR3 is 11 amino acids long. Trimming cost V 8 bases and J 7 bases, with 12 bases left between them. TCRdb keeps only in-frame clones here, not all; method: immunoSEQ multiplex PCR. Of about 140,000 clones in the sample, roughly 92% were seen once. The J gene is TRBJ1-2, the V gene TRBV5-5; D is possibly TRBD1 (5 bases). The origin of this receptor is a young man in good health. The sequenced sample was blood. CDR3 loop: CARNRGGGYTF. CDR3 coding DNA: TGTGCCAGGAACCGGGGGGGTGGCTACACCTTC.